This T cell receptor beta chain was identified during a study of OX40 agonist ivuxolimab in advanced cancers. Study at large: Patients were infused with ivuxolimab every 2 weeks at 0.01 to 10 mg/kg. Past anti-PD-1, anti-PD-L1 or anti-CTLA-4 therapy was accepted, and 30% to 50% had received some.

With regard to this clone: Its antigen remains unidentified.

Clones were read by immunoSEQ multiplex PCR, and TCRdb kept only the in-frame ones, dropping some. The sample records about 100,000 clones, about 96% being singletons. Notes on the study in general: Partial responders at 0.1-3.0 mg/kg had among the lowest clonal expansion. Some patients who did not respond also had low normalized T-cell clonal expansion.

Trimming removed 3 bases at V and 2 bases at J, with 5 bases between. CDR1 is SGHVS and CDR2 is FQNEAQ in the germline V gene. The CDR3 contains 13 residues. Sample: CD4+ or CD8+ T cells sorted from blood, taken in a trial of the OX40 agonist ivuxolimab. The sequence was collected from an adult with an advanced solid tumor such as melanoma, head and neck, liver or kidney cancer. The chain combines TRBV7-8 with TRBJ1-5; D is ambiguous. CDR3 DNA sequence: TGTGCCAGCAGCTTGTGGGGCAATCAGCCCCAGCATTTT. It translates to CASSLWGNQPQHF.